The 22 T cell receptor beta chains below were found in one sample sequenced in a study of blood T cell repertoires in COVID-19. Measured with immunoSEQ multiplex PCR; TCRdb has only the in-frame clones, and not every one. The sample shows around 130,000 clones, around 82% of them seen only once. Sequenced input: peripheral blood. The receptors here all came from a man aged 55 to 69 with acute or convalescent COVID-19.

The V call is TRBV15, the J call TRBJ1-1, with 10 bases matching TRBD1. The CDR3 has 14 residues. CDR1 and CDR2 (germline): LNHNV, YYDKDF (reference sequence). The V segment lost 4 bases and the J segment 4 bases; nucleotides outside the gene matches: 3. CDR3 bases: TGTGCCACCAGCACGGGACAGGGGAGCACTGAAGCTTTCTTT. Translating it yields CATSTGQGSTEAFF.

The chain's CDR3 is CASSYRTSGTQETQYF. The CDR3 DNA reads TGCGCCAGCAGCTACAGGACTAGCGGGACACAAGAGACCCAGTACTTC. The chain employs TRBV5-1 and TRBJ2-5; 12 bases are a match to TRBD2. The trim removed 3 bases at V and 2 bases at J, leaving 5 bases unmatched. Germline V lookup: CDR1 SGHRS, CDR2 YFSETQ. There are 16 residues in the CDR3.

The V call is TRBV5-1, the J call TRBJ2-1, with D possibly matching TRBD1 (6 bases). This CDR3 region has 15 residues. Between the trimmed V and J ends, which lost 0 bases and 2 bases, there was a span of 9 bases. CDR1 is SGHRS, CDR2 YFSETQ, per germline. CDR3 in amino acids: CASSLVGAAYNEQFF. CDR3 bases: TGCGCCAGCAGCTTGGTGGGGGCCGCCTACAATGAGCAGTTCTTC.

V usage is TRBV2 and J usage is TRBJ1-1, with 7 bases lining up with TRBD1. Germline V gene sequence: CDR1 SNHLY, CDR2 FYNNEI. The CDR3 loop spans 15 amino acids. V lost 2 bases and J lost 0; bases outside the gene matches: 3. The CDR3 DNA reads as TGTGCCAGCAGTGAAACAGGGGTGGTGAACACTGAAGCTTTCTTT. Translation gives CASSETGVVNTEAFF.

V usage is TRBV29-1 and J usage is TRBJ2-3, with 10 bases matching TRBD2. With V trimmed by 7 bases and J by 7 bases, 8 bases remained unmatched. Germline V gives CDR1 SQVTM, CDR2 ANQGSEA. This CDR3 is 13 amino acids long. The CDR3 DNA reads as TGCAGCGGATTAGCGGGGGGAACATATACGCAGTATTTT. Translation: CSGLAGGTYTQYF.

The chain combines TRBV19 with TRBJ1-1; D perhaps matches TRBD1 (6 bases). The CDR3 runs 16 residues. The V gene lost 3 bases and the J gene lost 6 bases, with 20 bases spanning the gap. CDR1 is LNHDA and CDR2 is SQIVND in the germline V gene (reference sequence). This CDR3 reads CASSMLGAHQTPEAFF. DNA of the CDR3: TGTGCCAGTAGTATGTTGGGGGCCCACCAAACCCCTGAAGCTTTCTTT. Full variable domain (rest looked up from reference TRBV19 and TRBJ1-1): DGGITQSPKYLFRKEGQNVTLSCEQNLNHDAMYWYRQDPGQGLRLIYYSQIVNDFQKGDIAEGYSVSREKKESFPLTVTSAQKNPTAFYLCASSMLGAHQTPEAFFGQGTRLTVV.

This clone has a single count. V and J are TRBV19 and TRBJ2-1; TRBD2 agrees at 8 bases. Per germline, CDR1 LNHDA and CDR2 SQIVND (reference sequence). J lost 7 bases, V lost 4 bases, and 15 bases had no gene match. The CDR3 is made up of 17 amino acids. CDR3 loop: CASSTNREGNLGNEQFF. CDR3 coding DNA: TGTGCCAGTAGTACAAACCGGGAGGGGAATTTAGGGAATGAGCAGTTCTTC. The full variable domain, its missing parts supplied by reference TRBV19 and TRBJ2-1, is DGGITQSPKYLFRKEGQNVTLSCEQNLNHDAMYWYRQDPGQGLRLIYYSQIVNDFQKGDIAEGYSVSREKKESFPLTVTSAQKNPTAFYLCASSTNREGNLGNEQFFGPGTRLTVL.

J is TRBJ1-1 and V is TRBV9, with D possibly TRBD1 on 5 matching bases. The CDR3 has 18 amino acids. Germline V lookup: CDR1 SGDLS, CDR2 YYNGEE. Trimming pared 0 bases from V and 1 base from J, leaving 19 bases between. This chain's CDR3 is CASSVASIGDFGNTEAFF. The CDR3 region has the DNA TGTGCCAGCAGCGTAGCTTCCATAGGGGACTTTGGGAACACTGAAGCTTTCTTT. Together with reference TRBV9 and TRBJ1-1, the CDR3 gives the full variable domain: DSGVTQTPKHLITATGQRVTLRCSPRSGDLSVYWYQQSLDQGLQFLIQYYNGEERAKGNILERFSAQQFPDLHSELNLSSLELGDSALYFCASSVASIGDFGNTEAFFGQGTRLTVV.

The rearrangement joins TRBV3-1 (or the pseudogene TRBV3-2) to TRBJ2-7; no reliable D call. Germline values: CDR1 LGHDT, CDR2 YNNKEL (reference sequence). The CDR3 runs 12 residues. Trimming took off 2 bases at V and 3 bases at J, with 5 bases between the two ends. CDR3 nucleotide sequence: TGTGCCAGCAGCCAAAACAGCTACGAGCAGTACTTC. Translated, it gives CASSQNSYEQYF.

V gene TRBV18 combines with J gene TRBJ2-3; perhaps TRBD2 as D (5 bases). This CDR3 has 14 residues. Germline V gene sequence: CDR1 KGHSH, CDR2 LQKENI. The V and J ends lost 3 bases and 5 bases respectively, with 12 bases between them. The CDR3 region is CASSPSREGDTQYF. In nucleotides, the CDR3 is TGTGCCAGCTCACCCAGTCGCGAGGGAGATACGCAGTATTTT.

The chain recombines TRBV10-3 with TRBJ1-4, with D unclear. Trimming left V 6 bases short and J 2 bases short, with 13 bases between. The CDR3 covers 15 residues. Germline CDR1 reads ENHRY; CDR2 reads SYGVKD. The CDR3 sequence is CAISLTRETNEKLFF. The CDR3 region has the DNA TGTGCCATCAGCTTGACAAGGGAGACTAATGAAAAACTGTTTTTT.

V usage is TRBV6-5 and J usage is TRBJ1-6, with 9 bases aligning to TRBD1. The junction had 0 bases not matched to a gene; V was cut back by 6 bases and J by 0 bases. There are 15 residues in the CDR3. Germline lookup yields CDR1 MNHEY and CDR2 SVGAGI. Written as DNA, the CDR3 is TGTGCCAGCAGGACAGGGGGCTCCTATAATTCACCCCTCCACTTT. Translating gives CASRTGGSYNSPLHF.

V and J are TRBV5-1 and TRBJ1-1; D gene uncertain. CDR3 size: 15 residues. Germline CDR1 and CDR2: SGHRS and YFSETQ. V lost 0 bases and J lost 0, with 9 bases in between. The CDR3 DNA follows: TGCGCCAGCAGCTTGGTTACAACACTGAACACTGAAGCTTTCTTT. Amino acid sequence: CASSLVTTLNTEAFF.

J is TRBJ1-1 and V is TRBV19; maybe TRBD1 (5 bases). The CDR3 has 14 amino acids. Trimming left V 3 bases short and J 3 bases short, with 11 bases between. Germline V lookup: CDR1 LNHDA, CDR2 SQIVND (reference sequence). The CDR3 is CASSIARADTEAFF. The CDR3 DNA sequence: TGTGCCAGTAGTATCGCCAGGGCTGACACTGAAGCTTTCTTT. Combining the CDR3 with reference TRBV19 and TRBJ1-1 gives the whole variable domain DGGITQSPKYLFRKEGQNVTLSCEQNLNHDAMYWYRQDPGQGLRLIYYSQIVNDFQKGDIAEGYSVSREKKESFPLTVTSAQKNPTAFYLCASSIARADTEAFFGQGTRLTVV.

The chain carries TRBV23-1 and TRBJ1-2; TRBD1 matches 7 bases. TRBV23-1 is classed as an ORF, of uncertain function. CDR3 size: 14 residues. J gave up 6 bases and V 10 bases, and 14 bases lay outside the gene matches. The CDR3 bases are TGCGCCAACGCCCAGAGGGGGCGCGGTGATGGCTACACCTTC. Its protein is CANAQRGRGDGYTF.

The CDR3: CASSLGDSPYNEQFF. CDR3 in DNA: TGTGCCAGCAGCTTAGGGGACTCTCCCTACAATGAGCAGTTCTTC. The J gene is TRBJ2-1, the V gene TRBV7-9; D may be TRBD2 (6 bases). CDR1 is SEHNR, CDR2 FQNEAQ, per germline (reference sequence). Trimming pared 1 base from V and 2 bases from J, leaving 9 bases between. The CDR3 extends over 15 amino acids.

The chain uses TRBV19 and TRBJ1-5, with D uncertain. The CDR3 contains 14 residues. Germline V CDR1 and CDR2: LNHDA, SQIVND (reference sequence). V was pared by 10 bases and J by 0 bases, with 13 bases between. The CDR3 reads CATEDEASNQPQHF. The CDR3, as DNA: TGTGCCACCGAGGATGAGGCTAGCAATCAGCCCCAGCATTTT.

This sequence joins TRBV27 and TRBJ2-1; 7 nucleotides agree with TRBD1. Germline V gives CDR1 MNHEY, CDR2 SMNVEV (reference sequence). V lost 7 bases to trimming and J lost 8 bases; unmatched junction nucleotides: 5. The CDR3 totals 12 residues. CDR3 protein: CASMTTGDEQFF. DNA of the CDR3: TGTGCCAGCATGACAACAGGGGATGAGCAGTTCTTC.

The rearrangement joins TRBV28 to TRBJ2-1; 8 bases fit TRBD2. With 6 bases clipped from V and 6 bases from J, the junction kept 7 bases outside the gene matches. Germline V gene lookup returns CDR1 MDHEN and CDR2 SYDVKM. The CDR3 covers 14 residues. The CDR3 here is CASRASGYRNEQFF. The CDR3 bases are TGTGCCAGCAGGGCTAGCGGGTATCGCAATGAGCAGTTCTTC. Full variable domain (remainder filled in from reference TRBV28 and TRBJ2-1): DVKVTQSSRYLVKRTGEKVFLECVQDMDHENMFWYRQDPGLGLRLIYFSYDVKMKEKGDIPEGYSVSREKKERFSLILESASTNQTSMYLCASRASGYRNEQFFGPGTRLTVL.

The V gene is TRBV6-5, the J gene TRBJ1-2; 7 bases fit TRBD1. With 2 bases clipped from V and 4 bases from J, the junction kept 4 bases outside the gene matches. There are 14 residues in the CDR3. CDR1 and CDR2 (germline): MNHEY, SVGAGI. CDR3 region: CASSYTGQLYGYTF. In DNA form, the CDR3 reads TGTGCCAGCAGTTACACGGGACAGCTCTATGGCTACACCTTC.

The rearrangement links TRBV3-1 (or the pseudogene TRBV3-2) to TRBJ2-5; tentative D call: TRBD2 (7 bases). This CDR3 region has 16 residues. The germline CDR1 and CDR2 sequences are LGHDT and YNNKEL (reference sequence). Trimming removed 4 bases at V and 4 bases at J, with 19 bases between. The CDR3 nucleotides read TGTGCCAGCAGCCCCACTGGGGGGGGACATGGAGAGACCCAGTACTTC. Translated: CASSPTGGGHGETQYF.

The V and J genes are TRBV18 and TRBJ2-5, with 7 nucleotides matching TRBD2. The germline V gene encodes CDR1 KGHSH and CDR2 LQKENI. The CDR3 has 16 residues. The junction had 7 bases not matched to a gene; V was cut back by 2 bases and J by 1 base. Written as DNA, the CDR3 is TGTGCCAGCTCACCAAGGATAGCGGGCTTCCAAGAGACCCAGTACTTC. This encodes CASSPRIAGFQETQYF.